One and the same sample provided the 21 T cell receptor beta chains below, sequenced in a study of cytomegalovirus exposure and HLA in healthy donors. Assay used: immunoSEQ multiplex PCR; TCRdb lists only in-frame clones, some missing. The table has about 63,000 clones, 89% seen once. The sample consisted of PBMCs. These receptors were obtained from a woman between 18 and 29 years old in good health and CMV-seronegative.

V and J are TRBV7-6 and TRBJ2-5; 15 bases are shared with TRBD2. Germline lookup yields CDR1 SGHVS and CDR2 FNYEAQ. The V segment lost 0 bases and the J segment 7 bases; nucleotides outside the gene matches: 6. This CDR3 region has 17 residues. The CDR3 bases are TGTGCCAGCAGCTTAGCACTCGGACTAGCGGGAGGGCGGACCCAGTACTTC. This sequence encodes CASSLALGLAGGRTQYF.

The gene calls are TRBV18 and TRBJ1-5, with D uncertain. V dropped 1 base and J dropped 2 bases, with 6 bases sitting between them. Germline values: CDR1 KGHSH, CDR2 LQKENI. There are 14 residues in the CDR3. Here the CDR3 DNA reads TGTGCCAGCTCACCACTCCGGGGCAATCAGCCCCAGCATTTT. Amino acids: CASSPLRGNQPQHF.

V usage is TRBV5-6 and J usage is TRBJ2-5; TRBD1 matches at 10 bases. In germline, CDR1 is SGHDT, CDR2 YYEEEE. Trimming removed 4 bases from V and 4 bases from J; junction bases left unmatched: 7. This CDR3 comprises 15 residues. The CDR3, as DNA: TGTGCCAGCAGCAAGAGGACAGGGGGAATAGAGACCCAGTACTTC. It translates to CASSKRTGGIETQYF.

The V gene is TRBV21-1, the J gene TRBJ2-1; TRBD1 is the table's D call, not checked against the DNA. TRBV21-1 represents a pseudogene. This CDR3 comprises 17 residues. The CDR3 here is CASSKEGTGVSYNEQFF. DNA of the CDR3: TGTGCCAGCAGCAAAGAGGGGACAGGGGTCTCCTACAATGAGCAGTTCTTC.

J is TRBJ1-4 and V is TRBV5-3; 7 bases align to TRBD1. TRBV5-3 belongs to the ORF category, with a function that is uncertain. Unmatched junction bases numbered 8, after V lost 6 bases and J lost 6 bases. The CDR3 is 14 residues long. In nucleotides, the CDR3 is TGTGCCAGAACATTGAGGGGGCTCGATGAAAAACTGTTTTTT. Amino acid sequence: CARTLRGLDEKLFF.

The chain couples TRBV13 to TRBJ1-4; D uncertain. The CDR3 totals 14 residues. Germline-derived CDR1 and CDR2 are PRHDT and FYEKMQ (reference sequence). Trimming cost V 0 bases and J 5 bases, with 7 bases left between them. The CDR3 sequence: CASSLGALNEKLFF. CDR3 coding DNA: TGTGCCAGCAGCTTAGGAGCCTTAAATGAAAAACTGTTTTTT.

The rearrangement uses TRBV7-2 and TRBJ2-1; possibly TRBD1 for D (7 bases). V was shortened by 5 bases and J by 11 bases, with 16 bases between the two germline ends. Germline CDR1 reads SGHTA; CDR2 reads FQGNSA. This CDR3 has 13 amino acids. CDR3 in DNA: TGTGCCAGCAGCCCCAGCGGAGGGGGCAAGCAGTTCTTC. Its translation is CASSPSGGGKQFF.

To note about this clone: Distinct nucleotide sequences in the sample also encode this CDR3. The chain couples TRBV20-1 to TRBJ2-7, with 7 bases matching TRBD1. The junction had 2 bases not matched to a gene; V was cut back by 5 bases and J by 4 bases. Looked up from germline, CDR1 is DFQATT and CDR2 is SNEGSKA (reference sequence). This CDR3 spans 11 amino acids. In DNA form, the CDR3 reads TGCAGTGCTCGACAGGGTTACGAGCAGTACTTC. This encodes CSARQGYEQYF.

The chain recombines TRBV25-1 with TRBJ2-5; TRBD2 matches 11 bases. V was clipped by 7 bases and J by 3 bases; unmatched bases: 1. The germline CDR1 and CDR2 sequences are MGHDK and SYGVNS. The CDR3 covers 13 residues. For the CDR3, the DNA is TGTGCCAGCATACTAGCGGGGGAAGAGACCCAGTACTTC. Its translation: CASILAGEETQYF.

The rearrangement uses TRBV5-1 and TRBJ1-1; 10 bases line up with TRBD1. CDR3 length: 17 residues. CDR1 and CDR2 from the germline V gene are SGHRS and YFSETQ. The V gene end was trimmed by 1 base and the J gene end by 0 bases; junction bases not matched to a gene: 6. The CDR3 coding sequence is TGCGCCAGCAGCTTGTCCGGGACAGGGGTCCTGAACACTGAAGCTTTCTTT. Residues: CASSLSGTGVLNTEAFF.

The CDR3 region has the DNA TGTGCCAGCAGCCAGGACTGGGCCGAACTGTTTTTT. Translated: CASSQDWAELFF. The rearrangement joins TRBV4-2 to TRBJ1-4; D is unresolved. Looked up from germline, CDR1 is LGHNA and CDR2 is YNFKEQ. Trimming took 3 bases from V and 12 from J, leaving 11 bases between them. The CDR3 covers 12 residues.

The rearrangement uses TRBV6-5 and TRBJ1-5; 8 bases are a match to TRBD1. J was trimmed by 5 bases and V by 5 bases; bases with no gene match: 8. The V gene's germline CDR1 is MNHEY and CDR2 SVGAGI. The CDR3 totals 15 residues. Written as DNA, the CDR3 is TGTGCCAGCAGTCGAACCTCAGGGGGCTATCAGCCCCAGCATTTT. The encoded protein is CASSRTSGGYQPQHF.

The chain is built from TRBV10-2 and TRBJ2-7; D might be TRBD2 (6 bases). The CDR3 sequence is 11 residues long. In germline, CDR1 is WSHSY, CDR2 SAAADI. Trimming shortened V by 8 bases and J by 5 bases, and 10 bases separated the two germline ends. The CDR3 DNA follows: TGCGCCAGCGGTCGCGGGAACGAGCAGTACTTC. Its translation is CASGRGNEQYF.

This clone appeared once. The V gene is TRBV11-3, the J gene TRBJ1-1, with unresolved D. V gave up 1 base and J gave up 0 bases, with 3 bases separating them. Looked up from germline, CDR1 is SGHNT and CDR2 is YENEEA. The CDR3 runs to 13 residues. CDR3 sequence (DNA): TGTGCCAGCAGCTTAGGAGTGAACACTGAAGCTTTCTTT. It yields the protein CASSLGVNTEAFF.

This clone has only a few counts. The rearrangement joins TRBV20-1 to TRBJ1-2; D unclear. The V gene lost 2 bases and the J gene lost 4 bases, with 5 bases spanning the gap. The CDR3 totals 11 residues. Germline CDR1 DFQATT, CDR2 SNEGSKA (reference sequence). The chain's CDR3 is CSARLVYGYTF. The CDR3 bases are TGCAGTGCTAGACTTGTCTATGGCTACACCTTC.

The V call is TRBV27, the J call TRBJ2-2; TRBD1 might be the D (5 bases). Germline lookup yields CDR1 MNHEY and CDR2 SMNVEV (reference sequence). V was clipped by 4 bases and J by 2 bases, with 14 bases between them. The CDR3 loop spans 16 amino acids. The CDR3 region has the DNA TGTGCCAGCAGTTCCTGGGGCCCAACCAACACCGGGGAGCTGTTTTTT. Its translation is CASSSWGPTNTGELFF.

J is TRBJ2-1 and V is TRBV14, with TRBD2 as a possible D gene (6 bases). The CDR3 contains 15 residues. With 0 bases removed from V and 8 bases from J, the gap between germline ends came to 14 bases. Per germline, CDR1 SGHDN and CDR2 FVKESK. The CDR3 DNA reads TGTGCCAGCAGCCAAGACTGGGCACAGCGGGATGAGCAGTTCTTC. It specifies CASSQDWAQRDEQFF.

This clone was seen more than once but under ten times. The chain couples TRBV6-5 to TRBJ2-7; no firm D call. Germline-derived CDR1 and CDR2 are MNHEY and SVGAGI. V was clipped by 10 bases and J by 6 bases, with 13 bases between them. The CDR3 is made up of 11 amino acids. The CDR3 is CATTRVSEQYF. The CDR3 DNA reads as TGTGCCACCACCCGGGTCTCCGAGCAGTACTTC.

The chain couples TRBV5-1 to TRBJ2-3; 8 bases align to TRBD1. This CDR3 contains 15 residues. Germline CDR1 is SGHRS and CDR2 is YFSETQ. V trimming: 4 bases; J trimming: 3 bases; junction bases outside the gene matches: 7. CDR3 amino acids: CASSPDRGITDTQYF. The CDR3 DNA is TGCGCCAGCAGCCCTGACAGGGGTATTACAGATACGCAGTATTTT.

The rearrangement links TRBV18 to TRBJ2-7, with unresolved D. CDR3 length: 13 amino acids. Germline values: CDR1 KGHSH, CDR2 LQKENI. Deletions cut 3 bases from V and 6 bases from J, with 12 bases between. The CDR3: CASSPLETREQYF. CDR3 DNA sequence: TGTGCCAGCTCACCGCTAGAAACCCGCGAGCAGTACTTC.

The rearrangement joins TRBV27 to TRBJ2-3; 12 positions match TRBD2. The germline gives CDR1 MNHEY, CDR2 SMNVEV (reference sequence). J lost 0 bases, V lost 5 bases, and 9 bases had no gene match. This CDR3 region has 18 residues. This chain's CDR3 is CASSQRRTSGTSTDTQYF. Here the CDR3 DNA reads TGTGCCAGCAGTCAACGAAGGACTAGCGGGACTAGCACAGATACGCAGTATTTT.